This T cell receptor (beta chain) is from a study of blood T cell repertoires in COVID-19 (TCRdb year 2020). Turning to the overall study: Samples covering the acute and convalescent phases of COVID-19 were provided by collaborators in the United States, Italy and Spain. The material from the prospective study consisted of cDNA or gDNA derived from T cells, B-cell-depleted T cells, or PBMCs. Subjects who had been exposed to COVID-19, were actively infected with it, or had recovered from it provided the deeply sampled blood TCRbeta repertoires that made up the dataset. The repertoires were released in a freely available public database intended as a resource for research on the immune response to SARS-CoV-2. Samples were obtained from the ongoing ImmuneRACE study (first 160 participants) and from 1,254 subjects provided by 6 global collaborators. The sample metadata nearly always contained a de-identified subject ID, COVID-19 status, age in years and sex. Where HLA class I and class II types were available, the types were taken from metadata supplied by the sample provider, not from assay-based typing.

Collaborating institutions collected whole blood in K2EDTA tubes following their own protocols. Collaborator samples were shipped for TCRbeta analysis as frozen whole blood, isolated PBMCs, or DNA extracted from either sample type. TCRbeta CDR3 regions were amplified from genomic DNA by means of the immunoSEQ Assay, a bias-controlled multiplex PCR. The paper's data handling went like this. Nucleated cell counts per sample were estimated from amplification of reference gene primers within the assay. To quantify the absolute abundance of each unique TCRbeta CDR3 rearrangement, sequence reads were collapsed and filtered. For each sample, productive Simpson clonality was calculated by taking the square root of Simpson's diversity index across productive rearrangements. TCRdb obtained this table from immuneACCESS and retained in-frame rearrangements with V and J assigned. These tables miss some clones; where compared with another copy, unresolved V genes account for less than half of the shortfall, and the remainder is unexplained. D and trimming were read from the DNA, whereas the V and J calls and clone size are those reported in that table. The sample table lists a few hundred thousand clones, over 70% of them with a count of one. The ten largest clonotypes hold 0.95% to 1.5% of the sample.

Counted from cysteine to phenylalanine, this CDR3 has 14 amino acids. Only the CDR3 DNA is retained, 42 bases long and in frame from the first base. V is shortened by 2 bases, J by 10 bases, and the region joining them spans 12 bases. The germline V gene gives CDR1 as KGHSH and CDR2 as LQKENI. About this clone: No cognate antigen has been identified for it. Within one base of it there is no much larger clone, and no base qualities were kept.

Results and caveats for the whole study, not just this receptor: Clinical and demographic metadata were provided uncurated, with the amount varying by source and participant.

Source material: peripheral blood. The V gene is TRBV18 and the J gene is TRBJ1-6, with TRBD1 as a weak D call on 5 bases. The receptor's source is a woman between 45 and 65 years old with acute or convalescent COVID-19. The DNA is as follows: TGTGCCAGCTCACCAAGTGGCGGGGCCTCACCCCTCCACTTT. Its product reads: CASSPSGGASPLHF.